This T cell receptor beta chain was sequenced for a study of T cell responses to AZD1222 COVID-19 vaccine. In its sample, this clone was seen once. What it recognizes is unknown. V lost 2 bases and J lost 7, with 9 bases in between. Germline V gives CDR1 SGHKS, CDR2 YYEKEE (reference sequence). This CDR3 contains 12 residues. The study's findings and limits: At baseline, seropositivity was found in only a handful of AZD1222 recipients. Among spike-specific TCRs, nearly half reportedly target unmutated variant regions. Vaccine-associated CD4 TCRs spanned spike, dominant at 160-218 and 743-854.

Analyses pooled second doses at about 4 or about 12 weeks. Measured with immunoSEQ multiplex PCR; TCRdb has only the in-frame clones, and not every one. Among approximately 84,000 clones listed, 75% to 90% were seen once. The receptor comes from an adult who received the AZD1222 COVID-19 vaccine. The chain has TRBV5-5 and TRBJ1-2; maybe TRBD1 (6 bases). Sequenced here: peripheral blood, sampled 28 days after the second AZD1222 dose. CDR3: CASSLDRLGYTF. CDR3 nucleotide sequence: TGTGCCAGCAGCTTAGACAGGCTTGGCTACACCTTC.